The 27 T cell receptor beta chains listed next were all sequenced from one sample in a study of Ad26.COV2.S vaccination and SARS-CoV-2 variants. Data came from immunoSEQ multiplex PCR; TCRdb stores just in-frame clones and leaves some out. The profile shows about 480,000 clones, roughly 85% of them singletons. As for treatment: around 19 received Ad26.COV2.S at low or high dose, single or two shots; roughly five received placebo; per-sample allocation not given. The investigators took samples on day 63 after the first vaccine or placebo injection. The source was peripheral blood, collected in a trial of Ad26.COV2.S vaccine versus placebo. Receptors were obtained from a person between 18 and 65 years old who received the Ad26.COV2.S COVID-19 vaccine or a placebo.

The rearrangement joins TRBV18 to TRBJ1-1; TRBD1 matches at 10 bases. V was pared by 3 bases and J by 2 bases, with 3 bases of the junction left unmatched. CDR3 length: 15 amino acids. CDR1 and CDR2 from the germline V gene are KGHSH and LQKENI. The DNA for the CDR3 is TGTGCCAGCTCACCGACAGGGGGCCGAAACACTGAAGCTTTCTTT. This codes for CASSPTGGRNTEAFF.

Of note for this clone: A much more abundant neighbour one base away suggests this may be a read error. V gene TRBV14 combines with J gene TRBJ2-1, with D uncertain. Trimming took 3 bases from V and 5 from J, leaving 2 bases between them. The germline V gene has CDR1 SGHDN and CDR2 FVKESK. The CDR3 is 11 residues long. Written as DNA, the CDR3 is TGTGCCAGCAGCCATAACAATGAGCAGTTCTTC. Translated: CASSHNNEQFF.

This chain's CDR3 is CASSVGGTGAGNTIYF. The CDR3 bases are TGTGCCAGCAGCGTAGGGGGGACAGGGGCTGGAAACACCATATATTTT. The chain recombines TRBV9 with TRBJ1-3, with 10 bases matching TRBD1. Trimming at V came to 0 bases and at J to 2 bases, leaving 2 bases not matched to a gene. The V gene's germline CDR1 is SGDLS and CDR2 YYNGEE. The CDR3 loop spans 16 amino acids.

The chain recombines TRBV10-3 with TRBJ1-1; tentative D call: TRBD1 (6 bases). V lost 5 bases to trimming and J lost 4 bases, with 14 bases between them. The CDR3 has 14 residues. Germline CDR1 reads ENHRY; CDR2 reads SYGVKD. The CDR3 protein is CAISRLGGVTEAFF. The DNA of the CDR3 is TGTGCCATCAGTAGACTAGGGGGGGTCACTGAAGCTTTCTTT.

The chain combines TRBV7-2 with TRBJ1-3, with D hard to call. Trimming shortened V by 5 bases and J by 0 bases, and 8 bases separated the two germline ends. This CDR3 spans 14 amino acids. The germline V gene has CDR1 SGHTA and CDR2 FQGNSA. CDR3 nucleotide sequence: TGTGCCAGCAGCCAGAAGACCTCTGGAAACACCATATATTTT. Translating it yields CASSQKTSGNTIYF. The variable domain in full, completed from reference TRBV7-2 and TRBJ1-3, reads GAGVSQSPSNKVTEKGKDVELRCDPISGHTALYWYRQSLGQGLEFLIYFQGNSAPDKSGLPSDRFSAERTGGSVSTLTIQRTQQEDSAVYLCASSQKTSGNTIYFGEGSWLTVV.

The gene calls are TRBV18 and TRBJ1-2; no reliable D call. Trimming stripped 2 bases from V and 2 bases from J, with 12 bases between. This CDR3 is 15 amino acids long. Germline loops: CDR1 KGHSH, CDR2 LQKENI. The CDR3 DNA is TGTGCCAGCTCACCAATCGGGTTGCGGAACTATGGCTACACCTTC. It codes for CASSPIGLRNYGYTF.

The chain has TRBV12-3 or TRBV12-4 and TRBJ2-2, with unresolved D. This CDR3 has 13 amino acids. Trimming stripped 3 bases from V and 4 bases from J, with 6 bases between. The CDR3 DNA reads TGTGCCAGCAGTTTCTTCCCCACCGGGGAGCTGTTTTTT. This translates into CASSFFPTGELFF.

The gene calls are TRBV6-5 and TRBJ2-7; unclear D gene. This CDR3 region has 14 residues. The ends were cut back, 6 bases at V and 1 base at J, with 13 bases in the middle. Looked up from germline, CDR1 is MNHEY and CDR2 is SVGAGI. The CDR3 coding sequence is TGTGCCAGCAGCATACTTTATGGGTCCTACGAGCAGTACTTC. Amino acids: CASSILYGSYEQYF.

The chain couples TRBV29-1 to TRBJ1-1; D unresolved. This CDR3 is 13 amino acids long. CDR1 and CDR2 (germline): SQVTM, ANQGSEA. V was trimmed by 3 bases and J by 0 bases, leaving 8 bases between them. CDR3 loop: CSVDRMMNTEAFF. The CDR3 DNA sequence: TGCAGCGTTGATCGCATGATGAACACTGAAGCTTTCTTT.

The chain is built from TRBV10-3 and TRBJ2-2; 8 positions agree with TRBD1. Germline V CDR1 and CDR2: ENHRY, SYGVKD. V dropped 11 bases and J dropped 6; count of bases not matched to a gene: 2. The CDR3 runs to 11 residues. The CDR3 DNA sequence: TGTGCCGTACAGGGGGCCGGGGAGCTGTTTTTT. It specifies CAVQGAGELFF.

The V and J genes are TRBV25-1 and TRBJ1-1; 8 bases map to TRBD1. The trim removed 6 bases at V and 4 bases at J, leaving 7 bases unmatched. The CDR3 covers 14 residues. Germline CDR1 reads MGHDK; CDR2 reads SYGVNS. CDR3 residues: CASRSGTGITEAFF. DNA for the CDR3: TGTGCCAGCAGATCGGGGACAGGAATCACTGAAGCTTTCTTT. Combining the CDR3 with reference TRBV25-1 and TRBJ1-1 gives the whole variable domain EADIYQTPRYLVIGTGKKITLECSQTMGHDKMYWYQQDPGMELHLIHYSYGVNSTEKGDLSSESTVSRIRTEHFPLTLESARPSHTSQYLCASRSGTGITEAFFGQGTRLTVV.

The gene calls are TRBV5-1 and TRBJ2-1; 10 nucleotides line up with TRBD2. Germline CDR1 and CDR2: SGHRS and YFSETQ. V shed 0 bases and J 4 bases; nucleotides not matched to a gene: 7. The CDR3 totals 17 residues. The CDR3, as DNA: TGCGCCAGCAGCTTGGGAGGACTAGCGGAGCAATACAATGAGCAGTTCTTC. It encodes CASSLGGLAEQYNEQFF. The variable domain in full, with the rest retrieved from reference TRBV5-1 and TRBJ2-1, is KAGVTQTPRYLIKTRGQQVTLSCSPISGHRSVSWYQQTPGQGLQFLFEYFSETQRNKGNFPGRFSGRQFSNSRSEMNVSTLELGDSALYLCASSLGGLAEQYNEQFFGPGTRLTVL.

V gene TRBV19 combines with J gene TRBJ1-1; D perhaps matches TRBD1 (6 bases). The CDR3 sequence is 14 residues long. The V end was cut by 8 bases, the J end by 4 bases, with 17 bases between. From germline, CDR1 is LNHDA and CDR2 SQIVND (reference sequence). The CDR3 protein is CASGRDISPTEAFF. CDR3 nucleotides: TGTGCCAGTGGCCGGGACATCTCCCCCACTGAAGCTTTCTTT.

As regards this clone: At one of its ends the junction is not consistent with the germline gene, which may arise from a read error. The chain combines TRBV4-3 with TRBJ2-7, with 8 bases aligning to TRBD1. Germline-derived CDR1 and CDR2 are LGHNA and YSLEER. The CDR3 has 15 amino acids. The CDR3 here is CASSQETGASFEQYF. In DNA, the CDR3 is TGCGCCAGCAGCCAAGAGACAGGGGCTTCCTTCGAGCAGTACTTC.

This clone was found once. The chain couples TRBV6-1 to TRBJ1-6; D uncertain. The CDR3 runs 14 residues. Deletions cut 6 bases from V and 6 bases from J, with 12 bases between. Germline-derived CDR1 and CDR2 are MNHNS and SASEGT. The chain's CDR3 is CASRMDGSNSPLHF. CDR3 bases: TGTGCCAGCAGGATGGACGGGAGTAATTCACCCCTCCACTTT.

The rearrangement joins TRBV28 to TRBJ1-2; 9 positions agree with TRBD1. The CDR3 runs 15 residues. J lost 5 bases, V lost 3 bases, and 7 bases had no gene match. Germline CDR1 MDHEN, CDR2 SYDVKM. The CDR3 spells CASSLPHGTGYGYTF. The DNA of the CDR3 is TGTGCCAGCAGTTTGCCCCACGGGACAGGGTATGGCTACACCTTC.

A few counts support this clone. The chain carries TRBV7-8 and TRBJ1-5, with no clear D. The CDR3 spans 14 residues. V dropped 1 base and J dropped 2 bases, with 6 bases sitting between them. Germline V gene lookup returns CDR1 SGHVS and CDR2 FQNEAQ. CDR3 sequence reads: CASSLEGRNQPQHF. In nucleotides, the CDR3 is TGTGCCAGCAGCTTAGAAGGCCGCAATCAGCCCCAGCATTTT.

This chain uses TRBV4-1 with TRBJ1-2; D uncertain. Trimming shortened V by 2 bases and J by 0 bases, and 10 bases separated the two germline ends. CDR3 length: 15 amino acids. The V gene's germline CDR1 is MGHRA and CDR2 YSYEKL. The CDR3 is CASSQLQEANYGYTF. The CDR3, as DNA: TGCGCCAGCAGCCAACTTCAGGAGGCTAACTATGGCTACACCTTC.

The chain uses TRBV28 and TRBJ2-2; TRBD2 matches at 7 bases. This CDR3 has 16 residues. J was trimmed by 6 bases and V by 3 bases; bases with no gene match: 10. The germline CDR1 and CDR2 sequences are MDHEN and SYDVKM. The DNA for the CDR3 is TGTGCCAGCAGTTTCGTGGGGGAGGGCCCGGCCGGGGAGCTGTTTTTT. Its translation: CASSFVGEGPAGELFF.

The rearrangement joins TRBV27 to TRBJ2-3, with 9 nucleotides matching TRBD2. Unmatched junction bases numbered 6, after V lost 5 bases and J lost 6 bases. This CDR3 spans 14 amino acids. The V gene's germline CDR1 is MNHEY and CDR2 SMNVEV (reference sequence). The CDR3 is CASSPVAGADTQYF. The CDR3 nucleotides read TGTGCCAGCAGTCCGGTAGCGGGAGCCGATACGCAGTATTTT.

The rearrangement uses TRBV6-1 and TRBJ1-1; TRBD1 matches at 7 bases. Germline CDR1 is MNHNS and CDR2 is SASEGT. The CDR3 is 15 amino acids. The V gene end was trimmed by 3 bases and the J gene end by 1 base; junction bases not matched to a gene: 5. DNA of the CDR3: TGTGCCAGCAGTGATACAGGGGTGGCGAACACTGAAGCTTTCTTT. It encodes CASSDTGVANTEAFF.

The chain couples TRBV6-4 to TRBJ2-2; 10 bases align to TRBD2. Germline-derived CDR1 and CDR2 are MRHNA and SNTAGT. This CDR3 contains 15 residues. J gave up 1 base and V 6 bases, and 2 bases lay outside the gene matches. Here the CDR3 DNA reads TGTGCCAGCAGAAGGACTAGCGGGAACACCGGGGAGCTGTTTTTT. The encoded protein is CASRRTSGNTGELFF.

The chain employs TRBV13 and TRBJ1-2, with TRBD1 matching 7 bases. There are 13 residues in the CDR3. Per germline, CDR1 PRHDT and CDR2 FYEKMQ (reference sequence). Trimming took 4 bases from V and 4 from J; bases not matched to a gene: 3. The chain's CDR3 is CASSYGTVYGYTF. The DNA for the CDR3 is TGTGCCAGCAGCTATGGGACAGTCTATGGCTACACCTTC.

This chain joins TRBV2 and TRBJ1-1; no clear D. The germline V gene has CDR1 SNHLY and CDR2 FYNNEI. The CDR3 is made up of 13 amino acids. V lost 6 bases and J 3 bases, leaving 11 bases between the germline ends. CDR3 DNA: TGTGCCAGCAGCCTTTCGCGGTACACTGAAGCTTTCTTT. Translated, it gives CASSLSRYTEAFF.

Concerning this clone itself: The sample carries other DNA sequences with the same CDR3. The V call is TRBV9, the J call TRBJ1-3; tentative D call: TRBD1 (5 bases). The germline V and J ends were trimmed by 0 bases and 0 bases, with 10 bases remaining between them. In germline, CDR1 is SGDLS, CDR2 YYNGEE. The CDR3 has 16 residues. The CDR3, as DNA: TGTGCCAGCAGCGTAGCTGGGGGGTTCTCTGGAAACACCATATATTTT. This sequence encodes CASSVAGGFSGNTIYF.

In nucleotides, the CDR3 is TGTGCCAGCAGCTTAGGACGGACAGACCCAGATACGCAGTATTTT. Amino acids: CASSLGRTDPDTQYF. The chain uses TRBV7-8 and TRBJ2-3; weak D call: TRBD1 (6 bases). The V end was cut by 1 base, the J end by 4 bases, with 12 bases between. CDR3 length equals 15 residues. Germline CDR1 SGHVS, CDR2 FQNEAQ.

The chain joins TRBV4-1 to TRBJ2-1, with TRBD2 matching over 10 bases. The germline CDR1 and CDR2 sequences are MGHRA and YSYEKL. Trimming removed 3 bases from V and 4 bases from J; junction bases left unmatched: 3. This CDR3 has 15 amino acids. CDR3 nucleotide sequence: TGCGCCAGCAGCCACGGACTAGCGGTTTACAATGAGCAGTTCTTC. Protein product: CASSHGLAVYNEQFF.